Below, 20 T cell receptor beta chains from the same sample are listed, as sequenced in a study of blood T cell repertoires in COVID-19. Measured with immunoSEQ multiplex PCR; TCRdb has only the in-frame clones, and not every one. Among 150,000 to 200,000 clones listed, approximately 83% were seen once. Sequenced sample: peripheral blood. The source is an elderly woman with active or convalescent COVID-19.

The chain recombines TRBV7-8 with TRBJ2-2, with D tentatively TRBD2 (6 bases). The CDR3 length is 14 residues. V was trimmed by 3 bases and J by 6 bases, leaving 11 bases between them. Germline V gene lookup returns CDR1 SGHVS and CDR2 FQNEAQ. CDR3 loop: CASSFKRVAGELFF. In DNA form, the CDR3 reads TGTGCCAGCAGCTTTAAGCGGGTCGCCGGGGAGCTGTTTTTT.

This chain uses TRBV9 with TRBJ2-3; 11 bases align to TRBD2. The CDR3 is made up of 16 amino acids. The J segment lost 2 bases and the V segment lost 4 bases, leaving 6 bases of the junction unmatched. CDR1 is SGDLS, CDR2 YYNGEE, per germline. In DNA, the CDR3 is TGTGCCAGCAGCCCGGGGACTAGCGGCCTCACAGATACGCAGTATTTT. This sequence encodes CASSPGTSGLTDTQYF.

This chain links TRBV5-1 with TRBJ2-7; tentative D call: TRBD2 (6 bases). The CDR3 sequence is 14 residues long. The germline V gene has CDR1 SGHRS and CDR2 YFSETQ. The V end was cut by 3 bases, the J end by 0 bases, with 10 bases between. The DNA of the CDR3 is TGCGCCAGCAGCTCTCTAGCGAGCTCCTACGAGCAGTACTTC. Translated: CASSSLASSYEQYF.

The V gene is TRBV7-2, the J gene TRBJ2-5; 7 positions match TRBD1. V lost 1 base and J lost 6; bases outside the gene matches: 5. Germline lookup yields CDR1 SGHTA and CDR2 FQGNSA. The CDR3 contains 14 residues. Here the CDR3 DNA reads TGTGCCAGCAGCTTAGACAGGGGTGTAAAGACCCAGTACTTC. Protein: CASSLDRGVKTQYF.

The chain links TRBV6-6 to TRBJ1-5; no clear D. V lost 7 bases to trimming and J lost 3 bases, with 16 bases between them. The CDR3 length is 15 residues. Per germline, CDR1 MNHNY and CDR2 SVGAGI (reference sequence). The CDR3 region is CASTPRGQTNQPQHF. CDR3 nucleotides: TGTGCCAGCACTCCCCGAGGGCAAACCAATCAGCCCCAGCATTTT.

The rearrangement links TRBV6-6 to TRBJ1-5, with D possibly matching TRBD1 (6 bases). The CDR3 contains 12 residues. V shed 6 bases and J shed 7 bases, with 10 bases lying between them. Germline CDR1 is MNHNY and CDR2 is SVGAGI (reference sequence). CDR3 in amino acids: CASREQGQPQHF. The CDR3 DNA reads TGTGCCAGCAGGGAACAGGGACAGCCCCAGCATTTT.

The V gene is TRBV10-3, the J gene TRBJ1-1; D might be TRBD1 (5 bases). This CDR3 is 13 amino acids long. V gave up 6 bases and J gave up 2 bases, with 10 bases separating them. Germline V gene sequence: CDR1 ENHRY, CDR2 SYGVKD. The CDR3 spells CAIRMQGNTEAFF. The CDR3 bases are TGTGCCATCAGGATGCAGGGTAACACTGAAGCTTTCTTT.

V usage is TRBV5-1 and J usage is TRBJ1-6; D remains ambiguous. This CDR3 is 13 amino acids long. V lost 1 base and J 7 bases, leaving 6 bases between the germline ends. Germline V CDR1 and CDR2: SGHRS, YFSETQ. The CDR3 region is CASSLTENSPLHF. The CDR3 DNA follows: TGCGCCAGCAGCTTGACAGAGAATTCACCCCTCCACTTT. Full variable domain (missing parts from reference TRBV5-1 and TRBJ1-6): KAGVTQTPRYLIKTRGQQVTLSCSPISGHRSVSWYQQTPGQGLQFLFEYFSETQRNKGNFPGRFSGRQFSNSRSEMNVSTLELGDSALYLCASSLTENSPLHFGNGTRLTVT.

The CDR3 is CASSLYNSGNTIYF. For the CDR3, the DNA is TGCGCCAGCAGCTTGTACAACTCTGGAAACACCATATATTTT. The chain is built from TRBV5-1 and TRBJ1-3; D gene ambiguous. CDR3 length equals 14 residues. Germline values: CDR1 SGHRS, CDR2 YFSETQ. Trimming cost V 1 base and J 0 bases, with 5 bases left between them.

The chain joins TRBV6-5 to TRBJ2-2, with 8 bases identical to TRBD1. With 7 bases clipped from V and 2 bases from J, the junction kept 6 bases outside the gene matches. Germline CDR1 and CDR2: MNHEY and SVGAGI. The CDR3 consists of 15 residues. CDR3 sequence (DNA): TGTGCCAGCACCCGGACAGGGAGAAACACCGGGGAGCTGTTTTTT. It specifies CASTRTGRNTGELFF.

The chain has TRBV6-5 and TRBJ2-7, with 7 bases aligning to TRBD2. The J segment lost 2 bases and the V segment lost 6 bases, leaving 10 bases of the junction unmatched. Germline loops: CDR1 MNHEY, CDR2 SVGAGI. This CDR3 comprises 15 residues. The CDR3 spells CASRRRLAEAYEQYF. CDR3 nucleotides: TGTGCCAGCAGGAGACGACTAGCTGAAGCCTACGAGCAGTACTTC.

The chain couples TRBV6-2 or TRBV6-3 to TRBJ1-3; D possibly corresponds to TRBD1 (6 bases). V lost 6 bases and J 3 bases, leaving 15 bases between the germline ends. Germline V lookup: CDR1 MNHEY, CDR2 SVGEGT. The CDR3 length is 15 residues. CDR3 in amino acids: CASSLTGSHGNTIYF. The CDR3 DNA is TGTGCCAGCAGCTTAACAGGGAGTCATGGAAACACCATATATTTT.

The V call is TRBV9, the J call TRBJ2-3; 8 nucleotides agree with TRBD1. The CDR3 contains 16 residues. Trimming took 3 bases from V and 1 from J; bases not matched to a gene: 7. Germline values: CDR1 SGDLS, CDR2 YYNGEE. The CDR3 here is CASSDLQGGGTDTQYF. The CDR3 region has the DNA TGTGCCAGCAGCGACCTACAGGGGGGCGGCACAGATACGCAGTATTTT. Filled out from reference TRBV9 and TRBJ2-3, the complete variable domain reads DSGVTQTPKHLITATGQRVTLRCSPRSGDLSVYWYQQSLDQGLQFLIQYYNGEERAKGNILERFSAQQFPDLHSELNLSSLELGDSALYFCASSDLQGGGTDTQYFGPGTRLTVL.

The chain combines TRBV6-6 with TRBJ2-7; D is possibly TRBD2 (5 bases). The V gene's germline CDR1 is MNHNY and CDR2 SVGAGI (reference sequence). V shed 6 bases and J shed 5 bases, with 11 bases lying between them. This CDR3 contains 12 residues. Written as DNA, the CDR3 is TGTGCCAGCAGGGAGGCCCCCAACGAGCAGTACTTC. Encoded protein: CASREAPNEQYF.

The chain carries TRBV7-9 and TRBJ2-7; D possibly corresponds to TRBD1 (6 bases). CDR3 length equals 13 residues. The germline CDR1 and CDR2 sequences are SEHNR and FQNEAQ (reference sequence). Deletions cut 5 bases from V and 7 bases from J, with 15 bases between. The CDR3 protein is CASSVLQGGEQYF. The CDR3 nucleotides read TGTGCCAGCAGCGTATTACAGGGTGGGGAGCAGTACTTC.

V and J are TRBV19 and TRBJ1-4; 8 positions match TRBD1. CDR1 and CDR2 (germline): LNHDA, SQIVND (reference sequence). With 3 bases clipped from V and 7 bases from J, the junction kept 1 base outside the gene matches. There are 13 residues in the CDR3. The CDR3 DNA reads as TGTGCCAGTAGTATGACAGGGGCTGAAAAACTGTTTTTT. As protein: CASSMTGAEKLFF.

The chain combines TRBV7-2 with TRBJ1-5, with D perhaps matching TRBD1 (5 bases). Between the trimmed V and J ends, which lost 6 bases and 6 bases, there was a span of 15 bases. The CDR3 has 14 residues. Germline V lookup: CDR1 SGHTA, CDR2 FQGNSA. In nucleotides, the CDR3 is TGTGCCAGCAGGACTCCCGGGGGGGGTCAGCCCCAGCATTTT. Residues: CASRTPGGGQPQHF.

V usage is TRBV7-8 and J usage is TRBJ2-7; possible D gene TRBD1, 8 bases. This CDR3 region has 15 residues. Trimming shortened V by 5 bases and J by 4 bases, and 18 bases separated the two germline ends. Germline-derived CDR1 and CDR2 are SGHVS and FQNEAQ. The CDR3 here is CASSPYRGGNYEQYF. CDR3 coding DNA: TGTGCCAGCAGCCCGTACAGGGGGGGGAATTACGAGCAGTACTTC.

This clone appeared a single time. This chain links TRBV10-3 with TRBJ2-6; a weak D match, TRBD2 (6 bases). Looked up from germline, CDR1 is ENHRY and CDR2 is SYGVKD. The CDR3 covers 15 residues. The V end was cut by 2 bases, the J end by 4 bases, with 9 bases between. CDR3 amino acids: CAISEGGVGANVLTF. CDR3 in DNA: TGTGCCATCAGTGAGGGAGGGGTCGGGGCCAACGTCCTGACTTTC.

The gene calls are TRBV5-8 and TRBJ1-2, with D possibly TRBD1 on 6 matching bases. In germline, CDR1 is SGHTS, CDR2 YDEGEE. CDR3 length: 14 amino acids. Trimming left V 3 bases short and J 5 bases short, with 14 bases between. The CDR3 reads CASSSGGQKYGYTF. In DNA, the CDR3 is TGTGCCAGCAGCTCGGGCGGACAGAAGTATGGCTACACCTTC.